The next 16 T cell receptor beta chains were all read from a single sample in a study of T-cell memory formation after mild COVID-19. TCRdb recomputed calls from the 5' RACE reads with MiXCR, one row per CDR3 protein. This table has around 440,000 distinct CDR3 sequences, 15% to 20% appearing once. Sequenced sample: PBMCs or a T cell subset sorted from them (not recorded which). These receptors originate from an adult woman who had mild COVID-19 (a few samples of this study predate the infection). Cell type and time point are not known.

V is TRBV5-1 and J is TRBJ2-2; D may be TRBD2 (5 bases). Germline values: CDR1 SGHRS, CDR2 YFSETQ. This CDR3 has 16 residues. The V end lost 0 bases, the J end lost 2 bases, and 11 bases lay between the germline ends. The CDR3 loop is CASSLVRVRNTGELFF. CDR3 bases: TGCGCCAGCAGCTTGGTGCGGGTCCGTAACACCGGGGAGCTGTTTTTT.

The gene calls are TRBV3-1 and TRBJ2-2, with 9 bases that match TRBD2. The germline CDR1 and CDR2 sequences are LGHDT and YNNKEL (reference sequence). J was trimmed by 1 base and V by 8 bases; bases with no gene match: 11. The CDR3 loop spans 17 amino acids. The CDR3 DNA reads as TGTGCCAGCCAGCCCCCGGAGACTAGCGGGAACACCGGGGAGCTGTTTTTT. This gives the protein CASQPPETSGNTGELFF.

V and J are TRBV7-8 and TRBJ1-2, with 9 bases that match TRBD1. There are 15 residues in the CDR3. V gave up 0 bases and J gave up 4 bases; unmatched junction bases: 3. Germline CDR1 is SGHVS and CDR2 is FQNEAQ. CDR3 in amino acids: CASSLAGQGVYGYTF. DNA of the CDR3: TGTGCCAGCAGCTTAGCGGGACAGGGAGTCTATGGCTACACCTTC.

This clonotype was observed a handful of times. This sequence joins TRBV7-2 and TRBJ2-2; D gene unclear. This CDR3 comprises 15 residues. The V end was cut by 1 base, the J end by 7 bases, with 13 bases between. The germline CDR1 and CDR2 sequences are SGHTA and FQGNSA. In nucleotides, the CDR3 is TGTGCCAGCAGCTTAGGACCCCTTCAAGGCGGGGAGCTGTTTTTT. This gives the protein CASSLGPLQGGELFF. Variable domain in full (rest from reference TRBV7-2 and TRBJ2-2): GAGVSQSPSNKVTEKGKDVELRCDPISGHTALYWYRQSLGQGLEFLIYFQGNSAPDKSGLPSDRFSAERTGGSVSTLTIQRTQQEDSAVYLCASSLGPLQGGELFFGEGSRLTVL.

This clonotype was observed a handful of times. The rearrangement uses TRBV7-2 and TRBJ2-7; TRBD2 aligns across 16 bases. Germline V gives CDR1 SGHTA, CDR2 FQGNSA. The CDR3 is made up of 19 amino acids. After removal of 4 bases from V and 3 bases from J, the junction contained 12 bases not matched to a gene. The CDR3 region is CASSSPGLAGGPFVYEQYF. Written as DNA, the CDR3 is TGTGCCAGCAGCTCTCCGGGACTAGCGGGAGGGCCATTCGTCTACGAGCAGTACTTC.

This clonotype was picked up a small number of times. The gene calls are TRBV2 and TRBJ1-2; D is ambiguous. The CDR3 is 14 residues long. CDR1 SNHLY and CDR2 FYNNEI come from the germline V gene. V lost 6 bases, J lost 3 bases, and 14 bases lay in between. The CDR3 spells CASRNYRSDYGYTF. CDR3 nucleotides: TGTGCCAGCAGGAACTACCGCTCGGACTATGGCTACACCTTC. Looking up the rest from reference TRBV2 and TRBJ1-2 gives the full variable domain: EPEVTQTPSHQVTQMGQEVILRCVPISNHLYFYWYRQILGQKVEFLVSFYNNEISEKSEIFDDQFSVERPDGSNFTLKIRSTKLEDSAMYFCASRNYRSDYGYTFGSGTRLTVV.

DNA of the CDR3: TGTGCCAGCAGCCACAGGGCCATGAACACTGAAGCTTTCTTT. Its translation: CASSHRAMNTEAFF. This chain connects TRBV3-1 to TRBJ1-1; tentative D call: TRBD1 (5 bases). V lost 3 bases and J 0 bases, leaving 8 bases between the germline ends. Germline-derived CDR1 and CDR2 are LGHDT and YNNKEL (reference sequence). CDR3 length: 14 amino acids.

This clonotype has more than one count but fewer than ten. The J gene is TRBJ2-5, the V gene TRBV7-9, with 7 nucleotides matching TRBD2. Germline CDR1 reads SEHNR; CDR2 reads FQNEAQ (reference sequence). The CDR3 totals 13 residues. V trimming: 8 bases; J trimming: 5 bases; junction bases outside the gene matches: 8. CDR3 sequence (DNA): TGTGCCAGCGGCCGTTGGGGGGGGGAGACCCAGTACTTC. This sequence encodes CASGRWGGETQYF.

The chain has TRBV7-9 and TRBJ2-3; 7 bases align to TRBD2. Germline CDR1 SEHNR, CDR2 FQNEAQ (reference sequence). V trimming: 1 base; J trimming: 2 bases; junction bases outside the gene matches: 6. The CDR3 totals 16 residues. Here the CDR3 DNA reads TGTGCCAGCAGCTTAGTGCGCGGGGGATTCACAGATACGCAGTATTTT. Amino acids: CASSLVRGGFTDTQYF.

The table lists this clonotype with a few counts. V is TRBV7-2 and J is TRBJ2-2; TRBD1 agrees at 12 bases. The CDR3 runs 16 residues. V lost 5 bases, J lost 5 bases, and 6 bases stayed unmatched. The germline V gene encodes CDR1 SGHTA and CDR2 FQGNSA. CDR3 DNA sequence: TGTGCCAGCAGCCGGGGACAGGGGGCGCGGACCGGGGAGCTGTTTTTT. It encodes CASSRGQGARTGELFF. Full variable domain (rest looked up from reference TRBV7-2 and TRBJ2-2): GAGVSQSPSNKVTEKGKDVELRCDPISGHTALYWYRQSLGQGLEFLIYFQGNSAPDKSGLPSDRFSAERTGGSVSTLTIQRTQQEDSAVYLCASSRGQGARTGELFFGEGSRLTVL.

This clonotype was found many times. V and J are TRBV15 and TRBJ2-1, with D perhaps TRBD1 (5 bases). The V and J ends lost 2 bases and 3 bases respectively, with 11 bases between them. CDR3 length: 15 amino acids. CDR1 LNHNV and CDR2 YYDKDF come from the germline V gene (reference sequence). The CDR3 protein is CATSRTRVFYNEQFF. The CDR3 nucleotides are TGTGCCACCAGCAGAACCAGGGTTTTCTACAATGAGCAGTTCTTC.

There are many counts of this clonotype. The V gene is TRBV20-1, the J gene TRBJ1-5; D possibly corresponds to TRBD1 (6 bases). V was cut by 5 bases and J by 7 bases, with 18 bases left in between. This CDR3 spans 14 amino acids. Germline V CDR1 and CDR2: DFQATT, SNEGSKA (reference sequence). The chain's CDR3 is CSAPAQGPKQPQHF. CDR3 DNA sequence: TGCAGTGCTCCCGCGCAGGGGCCGAAGCAGCCCCAGCATTTT.

The rearrangement uses TRBV4-1 and TRBJ2-3; 8 nucleotides match TRBD1. From germline, CDR1 is MGHRA and CDR2 YSYEKL. The V segment lost 1 base and the J segment 4 bases; nucleotides outside the gene matches: 4. This CDR3 comprises 15 residues. The DNA for the CDR3 is TGCGCCAGCAGCCAAGTCGCGACAGGGGCAGATACGCAGTATTTT. Translation: CASSQVATGADTQYF.

The rearrangement links TRBV7-2 to TRBJ2-7, with D tentatively TRBD1 or TRBD2 (6 bases each). V was pared by 0 bases and J by 4 bases, with 16 bases between. This CDR3 comprises 16 residues. CDR1 and CDR2 (germline): SGHTA, FQGNSA. DNA of the CDR3: TGTGCCAGCAGCTTAGCCGACAGGCCACGGGGGTACGAGCAGTACTTC. It encodes CASSLADRPRGYEQYF. Variable domain in full (rest from reference TRBV7-2 and TRBJ2-7): GAGVSQSPSNKVTEKGKDVELRCDPISGHTALYWYRQSLGQGLEFLIYFQGNSAPDKSGLPSDRFSAERTGGSVSTLTIQRTQQEDSAVYLCASSLADRPRGYEQYFGPGTRLTVT.

V usage is TRBV5-4 and J usage is TRBJ2-2; no reliable D call. The CDR3 runs to 13 residues. The V and J ends lost 4 bases and 6 bases respectively, with 10 bases between them. Germline V CDR1 and CDR2: SGHNT, YYREEE (reference sequence). The CDR3 here is CASSPGGPGELFF. CDR3 DNA sequence: TGTGCCAGCAGCCCTGGTGGCCCCGGGGAGCTGTTTTTT.

This clonotype has only a few counts. The V call is TRBV6-6, the J call TRBJ2-4; no clear D. Trimming took off 5 bases at V and 2 bases at J, with 19 bases between the two ends. Germline V CDR1 and CDR2: MNHNY, SVGAGI (reference sequence). The CDR3 has 17 residues. In DNA form, the CDR3 reads TGTGCCAGCAGTCAAACATTTCCATCAGAATCCAAAAACATTCAGTACTTC. Its protein product is CASSQTFPSESKNIQYF.